This entry describes one T cell receptor beta chain. Its target is not known. The sample originates from a study of cytomegalovirus exposure and HLA in healthy donors. Study overall: Of all 400 or so donors who were genotyped, roughly 83% belonged to the Caucasian-associated ancestry cluster. Study-level points and caveats: Most TCR sequences showed up rarely, but some public TCRs showed up in many donors. V- and J-gene trimming in TCR beta was tied to a missense DCLRE1C variant by an analysis performed later. Cytomegalovirus association was listed for about 150 TCR beta chains.

Primers for the PCR totalled 60 Vbeta and 13 Jbeta. The protocol was immunoSEQ multiplex PCR, while the TCRdb copy is restricted to in-frame clones and leaves out a portion. The repertoire includes around 200,000 clones, around 83% of them detected once, and about a tenth sits in the top ten. This CDR3 region has 14 residues. V lost 2 bases, J lost 0 bases, and 7 bases lay in between. Germline loops: CDR1 SNHLY, CDR2 FYNNEI. The chain combines TRBV2 with TRBJ2-5; D is unresolved. The sample comprised PBMCs. The clonotype comes from a woman aged 45 to 65 in good health and CMV-seropositive. The CDR3, as DNA: TGTGCCAGCAGTGAATCCCGGTACCAAGAGACCCAGTACTTC. Protein sequence: CASSESRYQETQYF.